The present entry profiles one T cell receptor (beta chain) with its context. This clone was counted a few times. Its binding antigen is unknown. No qualities accompany the bases; no much larger clone lies one base away. The data are from a study of blood T cell repertoires in COVID-19 (dated by TCRdb to 2020 to 2021). General notes on the study: Collaborator samples came from the United States, Italy and Spain and covered acute and convalescent phases of COVID-19. The prospective study material was composed of cDNA or gDNA derived from T cells, B-cell-depleted T cells, or PBMCs. The dataset comprised deeply sampled blood TCRbeta repertoires from subjects exposed to, actively infected with, or recovered from COVID-19. The repertoires were made available in a free public database intended to serve as a resource for research on the immune response to SARS-CoV-2. The samples were drawn from the first 160 participants of the ongoing ImmuneRACE study and from 950 to 1,500 subjects provided by 6 global collaborators. Sample metadata almost always included a de-identified subject ID, COVID-19 status, age in years and sex. Where available, HLA class I and class II types were obtained from metadata supplied by the sample provider rather than from assay-based typing. Findings and caveats that apply to the study as a whole: The amount of clinical and demographic metadata varied by source and participant and was provided uncurated.

The collaborating institutions used their own protocols to collect whole blood in K2EDTA tubes. For TCRbeta analysis, collaborator samples were shipped as frozen whole blood, as isolated PBMCs, or as DNA extracted from either sample type. The immunoSEQ Assay, a bias-controlled multiplex PCR, was used to amplify TCRbeta CDR3 regions from genomic DNA. The published analysis was carried out like this. The number of nucleated cells in each sample was estimated by amplification of reference gene primers within the assay. To quantify the absolute abundance of each unique TCRbeta CDR3 rearrangement, sequence reads were collapsed and filtered. Productive Simpson clonality was computed per sample as the square root of Simpson's diversity index over productive rearrangements. What TCRdb holds here is the immuneACCESS table cut down to in-frame rearrangements. Part of the clones is not present; checked against another copy, under half of the missing clones reflect an unresolved V gene, and the others are unexplained. D and trimming come from the DNA, and the V and J calls and clone size come from that table. In all, the sample holds tens of thousands of clones, and around 77% of those were seen once. The biggest ten clones account for roughly 20% of the sample.

V drops 5 bases and J drops 5 bases, leaving 14 bases in between. The germline V gene gives CDR1 as MGHDK and CDR2 as SYGVNS. Spanning cysteine to phenylalanine, the CDR3 consists of 14 amino acids. Of all the DNA, just the CDR3 is kept, 42 bases in frame from base 1. The chain uses TRBV25-1 and TRBJ2-3; TRBD2 is a weak D gene call, 5 bases matching. The source of this sequence is a man aged 80 or over with active or convalescent COVID-19. The sample consisted of peripheral blood. At the DNA level, the sequence is TGTGCCAGCAGTCGGGCGGGTACAGTAGATACGCAGTATTTT. Its translation is CASSRAGTVDTQYF.